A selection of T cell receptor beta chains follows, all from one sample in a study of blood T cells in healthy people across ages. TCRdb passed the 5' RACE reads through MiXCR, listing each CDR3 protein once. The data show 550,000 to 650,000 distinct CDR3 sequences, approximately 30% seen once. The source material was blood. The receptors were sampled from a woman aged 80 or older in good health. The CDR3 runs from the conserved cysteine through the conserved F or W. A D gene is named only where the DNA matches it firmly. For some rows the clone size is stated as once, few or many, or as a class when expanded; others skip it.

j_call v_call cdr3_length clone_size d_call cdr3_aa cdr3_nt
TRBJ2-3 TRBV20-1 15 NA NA CSARASPSSTDTQYF TGCAGTGCTAGAGCGAGTCCATCTAGCACAGATACGCAGTATTTT
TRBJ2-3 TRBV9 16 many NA CASSLLGRGGLDTQYF TGTGCCAGCAGCCTGCTAGGACGGGGAGGCCTCGATACGCAGTATTTT
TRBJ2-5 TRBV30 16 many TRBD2 CAWRAPIAGLQETQYF TGTGCCTGGAGGGCCCCCATAGCGGGGTTACAAGAGACCCAGTACTTC
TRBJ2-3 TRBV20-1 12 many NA CSARATTDTQYF TGCAGTGCTAGAGCAACGACCGATACGCAGTATTTT
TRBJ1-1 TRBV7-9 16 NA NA CASSRTAGGANTEAFF TGTGCCAGCAGCAGAACCGCCGGGGGGGCGAACACTGAAGCTTTCTTT
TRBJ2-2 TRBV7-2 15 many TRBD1 CASSPPGQLSGELFF TGTGCCAGCAGCCCTCCGGGACAGTTGTCCGGGGAGCTGTTTTTT
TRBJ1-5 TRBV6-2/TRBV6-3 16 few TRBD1 CASSYPPDRGGQPQHF TGTGCCAGCAGTTACCCCCCGGACAGGGGAGGTCAGCCCCAGCATTTT
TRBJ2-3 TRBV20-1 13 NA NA CSASMTAPDTQYF TGCAGTGCTAGTATGACCGCCCCAGATACGCAGTATTTT
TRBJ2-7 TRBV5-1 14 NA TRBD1 CASSPLTGNHEQYF TGCGCCAGCAGCCCTCTGACAGGGAACCACGAGCAGTACTTC
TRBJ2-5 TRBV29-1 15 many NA CSVQGSPRGWETQYF TGCAGCGTCCAAGGGTCTCCGCGAGGCTGGGAGACCCAGTACTTC
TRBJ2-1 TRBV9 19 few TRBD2 CASSVSLAGGGGSYNEQFF TGTGCCAGCAGCGTGAGTCTAGCGGGGGGTGGTGGTTCCTACAATGAGCAGTTCTTC
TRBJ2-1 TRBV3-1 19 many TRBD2 CASSPPSGGALSSYNEQFF TGTGCCAGCAGCCCCCCTAGCGGGGGGGCCCTAAGCTCCTACAATGAGCAGTTCTTC
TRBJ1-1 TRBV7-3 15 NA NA CASSLWYRVTTEAFF TGTGCCAGCAGCTTATGGTACAGGGTGACCACTGAAGCTTTCTTT
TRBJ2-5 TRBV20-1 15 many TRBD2 CSTVVGTSAQETQYF TGCAGTACTGTTGTCGGGACTAGCGCACAAGAGACCCAGTACTTC
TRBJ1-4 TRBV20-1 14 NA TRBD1 CSARGQGGSEKLFF TGCAGTGCTAGGGGACAGGGAGGGAGTGAAAAACTGTTTTTT
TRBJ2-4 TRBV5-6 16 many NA CASSFSGLLAKNIQYF TGTGCCAGCAGCTTCAGTGGACTACTAGCCAAAAACATTCAGTACTTC
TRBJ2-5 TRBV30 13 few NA CAWSRTIQETQYF TGTGCCTGGAGTAGGACCATCCAAGAGACCCAGTACTTC
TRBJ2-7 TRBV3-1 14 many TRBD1 CASSLWGTGYEQYF TGTGCCAGCAGCCTCTGGGGGACAGGCTACGAGCAGTACTTC
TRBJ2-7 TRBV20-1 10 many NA CSARVDEQYF TGCAGTGCTAGAGTCGACGAGCAGTACTTC
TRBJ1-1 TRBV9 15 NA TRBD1 CASSDPRGQKTEAFF TGTGCCAGCAGCGATCCAAGGGGACAGAAAACTGAAGCTTTCTTT
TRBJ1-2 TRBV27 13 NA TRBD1 CASSRTGNHGYTF TGTGCCAGCAGCCGGACAGGGAACCATGGCTACACCTTC
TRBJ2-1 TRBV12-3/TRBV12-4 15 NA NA CASSEDPGEWNEQFF TGTGCCAGCAGCGAGGATCCGGGGGAATGGAATGAGCAGTTCTTC